Presented here are 17 T cell receptor beta chains from one specimen sequenced in a study of CD8 T cells in cerebrospinal fluid in Alzheimer's disease. TCRdb re-called the 10x single-cell sequencing reads; every CDR3 protein appears as one record, without DNA. Its listing shows over a thousand distinct CDR3 sequences. Sequenced input: cerebrospinal fluid. All receptors come from a human donor in good health.

Judged by frequency, this clonotype is large (0.1 to 1%). The chain joins TRBV19 to TRBJ1-1; the TCRdb call, TRBD1, lacks DNA for checking. Germline V gene sequence: CDR1 LNHDA, CDR2 SQIVND (reference sequence). The CDR3 runs 12 residues. This chain's CDR3 is CASSIIGGEAFF.

In terms of frequency, this clonotype is hyperexpanded. The CDR3 spells CASSRETDLAGPTTQQYF. V gene TRBV4-1 combines with J gene TRBJ2-7; TCRdb's D gene call, TRBD2, goes unchecked for lack of DNA. Germline V gives CDR1 MGHRA, CDR2 YSYEKL. The CDR3 spans 18 residues.

Considering frequency, this clonotype is medium-sized (0.01 to 0.1%). The rearrangement joins TRBV28 to TRBJ1-4. Looked up from germline, CDR1 is MDHEN and CDR2 is SYDVKM. This CDR3 contains 14 residues. The chain's CDR3 is CASSFTAGDEKLFF.

This clonotype ranks as medium-sized (0.01 to 0.1%) in terms of frequency. This rearrangement joins TRBV2 to TRBJ1-6; TCRdb's D call, TRBD1, is unchecked because there is no DNA. The germline V gene encodes CDR1 SNHLY and CDR2 FYNNEI. CDR3 length: 14 residues. CDR3: CASSNKDSRSPLHF.

In terms of frequency, this clonotype is medium-sized. This rearrangement joins TRBV29-1 to TRBJ2-1; TCRdb's D gene call, TRBD2, goes unchecked for lack of DNA. Looked up from germline, CDR1 is SQVTM and CDR2 is ANQGSEA. CDR3 length: 15 amino acids. The CDR3 is CSGKGTSGRFYEQFF.

This clonotype is deemed medium-sized by its frequency. This CDR3 reads CASRTLAGSSYEQYF. This rearrangement joins TRBV6-1 to TRBJ2-7; checking the TCRdb D call of TRBD2 is not possible without DNA. The CDR3 is 15 residues long. Germline CDR1 is MNHNS and CDR2 is SASEGT.

This clonotype shows up as large by frequency. The chain recombines TRBV29-1 with TRBJ2-7; TCRdb's D call, TRBD2, is unchecked because there is no DNA. This CDR3 has 12 amino acids. Germline lookup yields CDR1 SQVTM and CDR2 ANQGSEA. The CDR3 sequence is CSVVGGPYEQYF.

Frequency places this clonotype as large. The chain recombines TRBV11-2 with TRBJ2-2; TCRdb outputs TRBD1, but without DNA this stays unchecked. Germline V gene sequence: CDR1 SGHAT, CDR2 FQNNGV. The CDR3 runs to 14 residues. CDR3 sequence reads: CASSSQGASGELFF.

This clonotype registers medium-sized by frequency. The chain links TRBV6-2 or TRBV6-3 to TRBJ2-7; TCRdb reports TRBD1, a call that lacks DNA to check it against. The CDR3 extends over 15 amino acids. Germline V gives CDR1 MNHEY, CDR2 SVGEGT. The CDR3: CASFVQTAGAGEQYF.

The V call is TRBV11-2, the J call TRBJ2-7. Looked up from germline, CDR1 is SGHAT and CDR2 is FQNNGV. The CDR3 length is 12 residues. The CDR3: CASSLSGLGQYF.

Its frequency marks this clonotype as medium-sized. The chain has TRBV11-2 and TRBJ1-1. The length of the CDR3 is 14 residues. Germline values: CDR1 SGHAT, CDR2 FQNNGV. The CDR3 sequence is CASSDRLSNTEAFF.

Judged by frequency, this clonotype is medium-sized. V is TRBV25-1 and J is TRBJ1-1; the TRBD1 assignment by TCRdb is unverifiable without DNA. Germline assignment: CDR1 MGHDK and CDR2 SYGVNS. The CDR3 is made up of 15 amino acids. This chain's CDR3 is CASSATGSWGTEAFF. Full variable domain (remainder filled in from reference TRBV25-1 and TRBJ1-1): EADIYQTPRYLVIGTGKKITLECSQTMGHDKMYWYQQDPGMELHLIHYSYGVNSTEKGDLSSESTVSRIRTEHFPLTLESARPSHTSQYLCASSATGSWGTEAFFGQGTRLTVV.

This clonotype registers medium-sized by frequency. The gene calls are TRBV29-1 and TRBJ2-3; the D gene TCRdb calls, TRBD2, cannot be checked with no DNA. CDR3 length: 16 amino acids. Germline V gene lookup returns CDR1 SQVTM and CDR2 ANQGSEA. The CDR3 protein is CSGWGAGKDSTDTQYF.

The gene calls are TRBV2 and TRBJ1-4. The germline gives CDR1 SNHLY, CDR2 FYNNEI. The CDR3 runs to 14 residues. CDR3 protein: CASSVTPTNEKLFF.

This clonotype is identified as medium-sized (0.01 to 0.1%) from frequency. The rearrangement uses TRBV5-6 and TRBJ2-5; TCRdb designates TRBD1, a call that cannot be tested without DNA. CDR1 is SGHDT and CDR2 is YYEEEE in the germline V gene. The length of the CDR3 is 15 residues. Here the CDR3 reads CASSFGQSFQETQYF.

The rearrangement joins TRBV9 to TRBJ2-2; the TCRdb D gene call, TRBD1, has no DNA to confirm it. CDR3 length: 19 amino acids. Germline V gene data show CDR1 as SGDLS and CDR2 as YYNGEE. The CDR3 reads CASSPAEDRGLWIAGELFF. The whole variable domain, filled in from reference TRBV9 and TRBJ2-2, reads DSGVTQTPKHLITATGQRVTLRCSPRSGDLSVYWYQQSLDQGLQFLIQYYNGEERAKGNILERFSAQQFPDLHSELNLSSLELGDSALYFCASSPAEDRGLWIAGELFFGEGSRLTVL.

Its frequency marks this clonotype as medium-sized (0.01 to 0.1%). V gene TRBV10-3 combines with J gene TRBJ2-5; with no DNA, the TCRdb D assignment of TRBD2 cannot be verified. The germline CDR1 and CDR2 sequences are ENHRY and SYGVKD. The CDR3 spans 14 residues. The CDR3 protein is CATLLPGPQETQYF.